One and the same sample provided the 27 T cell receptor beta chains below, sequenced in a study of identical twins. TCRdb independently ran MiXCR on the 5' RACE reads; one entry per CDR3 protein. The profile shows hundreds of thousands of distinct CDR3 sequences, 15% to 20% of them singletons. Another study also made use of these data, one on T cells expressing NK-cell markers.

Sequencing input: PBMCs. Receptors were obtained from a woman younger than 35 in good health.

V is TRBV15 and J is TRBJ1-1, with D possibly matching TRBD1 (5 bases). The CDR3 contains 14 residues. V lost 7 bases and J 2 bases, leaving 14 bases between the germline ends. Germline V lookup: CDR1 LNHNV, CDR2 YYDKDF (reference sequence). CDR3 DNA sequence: TGTGCCACCAATCGGCGAGGGGCCAACACTGAAGCTTTCTTT. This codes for CATNRRGANTEAFF.

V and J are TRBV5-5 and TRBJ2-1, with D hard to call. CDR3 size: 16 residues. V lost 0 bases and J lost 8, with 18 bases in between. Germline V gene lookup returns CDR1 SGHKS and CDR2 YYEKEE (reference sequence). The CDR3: CASSLGEVPHRDEQFF. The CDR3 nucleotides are TGTGCCAGCAGCTTGGGTGAGGTACCTCATAGGGATGAGCAGTTCTTC.

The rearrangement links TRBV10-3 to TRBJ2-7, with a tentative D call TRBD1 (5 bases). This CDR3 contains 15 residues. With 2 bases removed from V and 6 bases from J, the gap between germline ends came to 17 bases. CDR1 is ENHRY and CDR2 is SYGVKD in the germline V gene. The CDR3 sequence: CAISESSVGLSEQYF. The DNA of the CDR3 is TGTGCCATCAGTGAGAGCTCTGTGGGGCTTAGCGAGCAGTACTTC.

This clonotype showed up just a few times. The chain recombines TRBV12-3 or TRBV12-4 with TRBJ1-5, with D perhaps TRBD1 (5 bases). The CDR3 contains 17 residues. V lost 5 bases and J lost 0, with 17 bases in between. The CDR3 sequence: CASSLSPEGISNQPQHF. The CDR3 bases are TGTGCCAGCAGTCTCTCCCCTGAGGGGATTAGCAATCAGCCCCAGCATTTT.

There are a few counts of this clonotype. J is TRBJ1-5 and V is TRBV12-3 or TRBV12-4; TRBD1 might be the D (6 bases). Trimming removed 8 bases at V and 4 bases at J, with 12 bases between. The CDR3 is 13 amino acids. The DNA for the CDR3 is TGTGCCAGCGTAGGGGGGGGGAATCAGCCCCAGCATTTT. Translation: CASVGGGNQPQHF.

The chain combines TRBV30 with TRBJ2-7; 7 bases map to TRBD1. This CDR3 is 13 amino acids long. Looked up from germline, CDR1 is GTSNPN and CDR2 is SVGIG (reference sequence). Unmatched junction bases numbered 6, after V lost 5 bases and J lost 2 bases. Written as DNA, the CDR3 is TGTGCCTGGGGCCGGGACAGCACCTACGAGCAGTACTTC. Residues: CAWGRDSTYEQYF.

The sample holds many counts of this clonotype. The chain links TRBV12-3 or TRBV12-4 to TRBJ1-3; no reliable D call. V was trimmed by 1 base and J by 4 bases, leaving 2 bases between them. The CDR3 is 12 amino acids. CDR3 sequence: CASSLGGNTIYF. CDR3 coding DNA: TGTGCCAGCAGTTTAGGAGGAAACACCATATATTTT.

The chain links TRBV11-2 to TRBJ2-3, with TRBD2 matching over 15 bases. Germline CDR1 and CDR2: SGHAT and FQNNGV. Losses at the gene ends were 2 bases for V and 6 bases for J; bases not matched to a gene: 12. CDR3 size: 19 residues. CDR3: CASSLTPLGLAGGGDTQYF. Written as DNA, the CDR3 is TGTGCCAGCAGCTTAACCCCCCTGGGACTAGCGGGAGGCGGGGATACGCAGTATTTT.

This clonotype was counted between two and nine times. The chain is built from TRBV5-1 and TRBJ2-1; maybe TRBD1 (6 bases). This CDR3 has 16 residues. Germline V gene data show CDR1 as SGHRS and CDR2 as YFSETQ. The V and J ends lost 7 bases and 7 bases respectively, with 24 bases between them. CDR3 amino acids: CASGTRSGPTGNEQFF. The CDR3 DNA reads TGCGCCAGCGGGACAAGGAGCGGACCAACGGGGAATGAGCAGTTCTTC. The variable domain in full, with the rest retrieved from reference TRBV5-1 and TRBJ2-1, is KAGVTQTPRYLIKTRGQQVTLSCSPISGHRSVSWYQQTPGQGLQFLFEYFSETQRNKGNFPGRFSGRQFSNSRSEMNVSTLELGDSALYLCASGTRSGPTGNEQFFGPGTRLTVL.

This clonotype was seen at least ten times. CDR3 sequence (DNA): TGTGCCAGCAGTGAAGCAGGGGGGGACAGGGGTGCTTTCTTT. Residues: CASSEAGGDRGAFF. V and J are TRBV6-1 and TRBJ1-1, with TRBD1 matching 10 bases. The CDR3 loop spans 14 amino acids. V was clipped by 0 bases and J by 11 bases; unmatched bases: 6. Germline lookup yields CDR1 MNHNS and CDR2 SASEGT.

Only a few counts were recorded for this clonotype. CDR3 nucleotide sequence: TGTGCCAGCAGCGTAGAAGCGGCGGACTACGAGCAGTACTTC. It yields the protein CASSVEAADYEQYF. The rearrangement links TRBV9 to TRBJ2-7; weak D call: TRBD2 (5 bases). Trimming removed 0 bases at V and 3 bases at J, with 10 bases between. The germline V gene encodes CDR1 SGDLS and CDR2 YYNGEE. CDR3 length equals 14 residues.

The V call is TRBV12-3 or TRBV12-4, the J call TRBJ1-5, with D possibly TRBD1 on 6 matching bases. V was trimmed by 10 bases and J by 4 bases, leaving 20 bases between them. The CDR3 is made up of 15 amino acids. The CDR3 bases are TGTGCCACCCAGGACCAGGGGTGGGGGAATCAGCCCCAGCATTTT. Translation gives CATQDQGWGNQPQHF.

The CDR3 region is CASSYSPAGGAYNEQFF. The CDR3 nucleotides are TGTGCCAGCAGTTACTCCCCAGCGGGTGGGGCCTACAATGAGCAGTTCTTC. The V and J genes are TRBV6-2 or TRBV6-3 and TRBJ2-1, with D tentatively TRBD2 (6 bases). V lost 0 bases to trimming and J lost 2 bases, with 14 bases between them. The CDR3 has 17 residues. CDR1 MNHEY and CDR2 SVGEGT come from the germline V gene.

As DNA, the CDR3 is TGTGCCACACGGACTAGCGGGATTCCCGAGCAGTACTTC. The encoded protein is CATRTSGIPEQYF. J is TRBJ2-7 and V is TRBV10-3; TRBD2 matches at 12 bases. Germline trimming cut 10 bases from V and 6 bases from J; bases unmatched to any gene: 7. CDR1 and CDR2 (germline): ENHRY, SYGVKD. The CDR3 runs to 13 residues.

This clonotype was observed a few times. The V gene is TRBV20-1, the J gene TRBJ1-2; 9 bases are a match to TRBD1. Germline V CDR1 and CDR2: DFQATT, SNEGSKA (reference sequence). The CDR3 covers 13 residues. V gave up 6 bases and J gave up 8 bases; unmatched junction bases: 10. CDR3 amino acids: CSAQGQGGGGYTF. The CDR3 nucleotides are TGCAGTGCCCAGGGACAGGGAGGCGGCGGCTACACCTTC.

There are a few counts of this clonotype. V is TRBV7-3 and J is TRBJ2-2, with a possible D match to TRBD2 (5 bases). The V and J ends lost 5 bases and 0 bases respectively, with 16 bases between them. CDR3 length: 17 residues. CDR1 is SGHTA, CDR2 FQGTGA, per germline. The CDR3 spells CASSPDWNSANTGELFF. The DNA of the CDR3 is TGTGCCAGCAGCCCGGACTGGAACTCAGCGAACACCGGGGAGCTGTTTTTT. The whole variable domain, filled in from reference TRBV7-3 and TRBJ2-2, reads GAGVSQTPSNKVTEKGKYVELRCDPISGHTALYWYRQSLGQGPEFLIYFQGTGAADDSGLPNDRFFAVRPEGSVSTLKIQRTERGDSAVYLCASSPDWNSANTGELFFGEGSRLTVL.

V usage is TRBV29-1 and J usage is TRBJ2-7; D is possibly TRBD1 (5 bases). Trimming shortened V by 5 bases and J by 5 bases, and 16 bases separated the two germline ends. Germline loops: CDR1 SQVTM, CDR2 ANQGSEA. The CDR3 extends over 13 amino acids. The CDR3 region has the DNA TGCAGCGTTTTGGCAAGGGGTCCTCACGAGCAGTACTTC. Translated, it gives CSVLARGPHEQYF.

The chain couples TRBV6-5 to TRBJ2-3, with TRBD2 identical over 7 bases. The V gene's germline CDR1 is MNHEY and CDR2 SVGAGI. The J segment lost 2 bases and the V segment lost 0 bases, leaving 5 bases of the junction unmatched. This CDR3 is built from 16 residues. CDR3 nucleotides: TGTGCCAGCAGTTACTCTCCCGCGGGGGACACAGATACGCAGTATTTT. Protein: CASSYSPAGDTDTQYF.

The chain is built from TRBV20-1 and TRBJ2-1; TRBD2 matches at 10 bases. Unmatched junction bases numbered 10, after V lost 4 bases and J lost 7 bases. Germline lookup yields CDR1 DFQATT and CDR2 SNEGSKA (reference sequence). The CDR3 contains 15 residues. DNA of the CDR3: TGCAGTGCTAACAAACTAGCGGGATCCTTTAATGAGCAGTTCTTC. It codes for CSANKLAGSFNEQFF.

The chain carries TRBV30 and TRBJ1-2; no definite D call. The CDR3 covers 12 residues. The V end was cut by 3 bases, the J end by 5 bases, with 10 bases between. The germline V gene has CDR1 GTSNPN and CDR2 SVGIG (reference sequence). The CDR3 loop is CAWRDQLYGYTF. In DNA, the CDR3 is TGTGCCTGGAGGGATCAGCTTTATGGCTACACCTTC.

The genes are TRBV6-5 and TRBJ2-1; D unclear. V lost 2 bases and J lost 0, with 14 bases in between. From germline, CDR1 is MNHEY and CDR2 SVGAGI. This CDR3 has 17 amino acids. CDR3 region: CASSYPRLFDSYNEQFF. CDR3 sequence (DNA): TGTGCCAGCAGTTACCCTCGGCTTTTTGACTCCTACAATGAGCAGTTCTTC.

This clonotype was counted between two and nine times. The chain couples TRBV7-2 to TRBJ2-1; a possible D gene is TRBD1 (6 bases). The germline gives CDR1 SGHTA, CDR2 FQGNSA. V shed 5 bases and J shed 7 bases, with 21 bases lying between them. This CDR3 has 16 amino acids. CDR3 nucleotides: TGTGCCAGCAGCACGCCGGGACAACGTAGGGTGAATGAGCAGTTCTTC. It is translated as CASSTPGQRRVNEQFF.

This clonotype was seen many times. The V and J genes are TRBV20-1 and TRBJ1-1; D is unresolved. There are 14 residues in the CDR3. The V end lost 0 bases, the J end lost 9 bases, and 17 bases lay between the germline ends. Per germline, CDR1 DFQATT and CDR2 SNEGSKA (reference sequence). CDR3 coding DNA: TGCAGTGCTAGAGAAGGTTCAGGATACTTGAAAGCTTTCTTT. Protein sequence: CSAREGSGYLKAFF.

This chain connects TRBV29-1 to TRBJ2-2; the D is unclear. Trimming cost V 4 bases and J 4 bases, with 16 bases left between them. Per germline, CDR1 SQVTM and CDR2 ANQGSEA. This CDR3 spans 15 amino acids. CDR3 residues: CSVALDHSGTGELFF. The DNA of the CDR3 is TGCAGCGTTGCCCTAGATCATAGTGGCACCGGGGAGCTGTTTTTT.

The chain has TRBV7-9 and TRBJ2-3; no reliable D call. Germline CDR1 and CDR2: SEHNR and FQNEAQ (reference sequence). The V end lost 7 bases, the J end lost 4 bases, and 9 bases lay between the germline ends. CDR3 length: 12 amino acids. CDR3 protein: CASNLRADTQYF. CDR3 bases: TGTGCCAGCAACCTCCGGGCAGATACGCAGTATTTT.

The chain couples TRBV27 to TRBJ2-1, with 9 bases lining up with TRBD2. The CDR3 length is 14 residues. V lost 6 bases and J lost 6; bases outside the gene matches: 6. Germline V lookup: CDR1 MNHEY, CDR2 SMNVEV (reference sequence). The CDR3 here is CASSRLAAGNEQFF. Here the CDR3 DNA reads TGTGCCAGCAGCCGACTAGCGGCGGGCAATGAGCAGTTCTTC.

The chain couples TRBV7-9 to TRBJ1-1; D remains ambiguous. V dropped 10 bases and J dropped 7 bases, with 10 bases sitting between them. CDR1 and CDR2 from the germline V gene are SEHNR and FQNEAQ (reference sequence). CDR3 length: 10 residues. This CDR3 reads CAILGSEAFF. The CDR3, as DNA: TGTGCCATCTTGGGCAGTGAAGCTTTCTTT.